This T cell receptor (beta chain) comes out of a study of cytomegalovirus exposure and HLA in healthy donors. The study, taken as a whole, reports: Accounts indicate the classifier identified cytomegalovirus status with strong specificity and sensitivity.

This clone occurred a few times. Its antigen remains unidentified. Trimming took off 7 bases at V and 1 base at J, with 13 bases between the two ends. Germline assignment: CDR1 MNHNY and CDR2 SVGAGI (reference sequence). The length of the CDR3 is 14 residues. In the PCR, 60 Vbeta and 13 Jbeta primers were used. Assay used: immunoSEQ multiplex PCR; TCRdb lists only in-frame clones, some missing. The sample has over 200,000 clones; almost 80% are singletons. The chain uses TRBV6-6 and TRBJ1-1; no clear D gene. Input material: PBMCs. The TCR was taken from a male donor in good health and CMV-seronegative. The CDR3 DNA is TGTGCCAGCACTCTAAAGCGGGGGAACACTGAAGCTTTCTTT. This sequence encodes CASTLKRGNTEAFF.